This TCR beta chain was recorded in a study of CD8+CD57+ T cells in acquired aplastic anemia. As for the study in general: Sorted CD4+ and CD8+ cell DNA averaged around 3.5 ug.

There are 15 residues in the CDR3. Germline CDR1 reads SQVTM; CDR2 reads ANQGSEA. V lost 4 bases and J lost 3, with 19 bases in between. According to the study, genomic DNA was the template for TCR beta VDJ and CDR3 profiling. TCRdb re-called the reads with MiXCR, one entry per CDR3 protein. The table shows a few hundred thousand distinct CDR3 sequences, with about 70% occurring only once. Findings and caveats of the study: Significance was not reached for CD8+ Simpson's diversity between patients and controls.

A note on this clonotype: Its antigen is not identified.

This chain uses TRBV29-1 with TRBJ2-7, with D possibly called TRBD1 or TRBD2 (6 bases each). This receptor was taken from a human donor in good health, serving as a control. The sample taken for sequencing was sorted CD4+, CD8+, or CD8+CD57+ T cells (not recorded which) from PBMCs. The CDR3 sequence is CSVVDGGRVFYEQYF. The CDR3 DNA is TGCAGCGTTGTTGACGGGGGCAGGGTATTCTACGAGCAGTACTTC.